This TCR beta chain was sequenced for a study of T cells in Graves' hyperthyroidism and ophthalmopathy. For the study at large: Sampling of peripheral blood happened at initial diagnosis, prior to any treatment.

Clinical Activity Scores of at least 3, NOSPECS grades of at least 4 and durations under 3 months characterized ophthalmopathy patients. This clonotype was observed many times. No antigen is known for it. RNA transcripts were the template for amplifying TCR beta CDR3 regions. In the first-round RT-PCR of the TCR CDR3, the HTBI primer set was used. Each CDR3 protein is one row after TCRdb ran MiXCR on the multiplex PCR reads. The profile shows about 330,000 distinct CDR3 sequences, about 13% of them singletons. Overall study findings and caveats: Blood held most thyroid clonotypes expanded above 0.001 frequency.

V was trimmed by 5 bases and J by 4 bases, leaving 18 bases between them. This CDR3 has 14 amino acids. Per the germline V gene, CDR1 is DFQATT and CDR2 is SNEGSKA (reference sequence). The sample comprised blood. The TCR was taken from a woman between 40 and 50 years old with Graves' ophthalmopathy. J is TRBJ2-7 and V is TRBV20-1; weak D call: TRBD2 (6 bases). The CDR3: CSAAAGGISYEQYF. CDR3 DNA: TGCAGTGCTGCTGCGGGCGGGATTAGTTACGAGCAGTACTTC.